What follows are 13 T cell receptor beta chains derived from one specimen sequenced in a study of response to subunit inactivated influenza vaccine. TCRdb reanalysed the RT-PCR reads using MiXCR and keeps one entry per CDR3 protein. Of around 600,000 distinct CDR3 sequences detected, about 11% appear once; the ten largest clones hold approximately 9.9%. These data are also associated with another study on T cells expressing NK-cell markers. That paper notes: The cDNA for TCR beta came from 5'RACE template switching with UMIs.

Specimen: PBMCs from blood, collected on the day of vaccination. The source of these receptors is a man aged 50 to 60 who received an inactivated influenza vaccine.

In its sample, this clonotype was seen many times. The V call is TRBV5-5, the J call TRBJ1-2; no firm D call. The CDR3 has 11 amino acids. V was cut by 4 bases and J by 7 bases, with 8 bases left in between. Germline CDR1 reads SGHKS; CDR2 reads YYEKEE (reference sequence). The CDR3 loop is CASSRDFGYTF. The CDR3 region has the DNA TGTGCCAGCAGCCGGGATTTTGGCTACACCTTC.

V and J are TRBV6-1 and TRBJ2-7; no firm D call. V lost 4 bases to trimming and J lost 2 bases, with 3 bases between them. Germline assignment: CDR1 MNHNS and CDR2 SASEGT. The CDR3 has 11 amino acids. CDR3 sequence reads: CASSVPYEQYF. CDR3 sequence (DNA): TGTGCCAGCAGTGTTCCCTACGAGCAGTACTTC.

The chain combines TRBV20-1 with TRBJ2-3, with 12 bases lining up with TRBD1. The V segment lost 6 bases and the J segment 4 bases; nucleotides outside the gene matches: 14. CDR3 length equals 17 residues. CDR1 DFQATT and CDR2 SNEGSKA come from the germline V gene (reference sequence). The CDR3 is CSAAGGDRGRIADTQYF. CDR3 coding DNA: TGCAGTGCAGCAGGGGGGGACAGGGGGCGAATTGCAGATACGCAGTATTTT.

This clonotype has at least ten counts. This rearrangement joins TRBV7-8 to TRBJ1-5, with D unclear. The CDR3 contains 19 residues. V was pared by 4 bases and J by 3 bases, with 25 bases between. Germline-derived CDR1 and CDR2 are SGHVS and FQNEAQ. CDR3 sequence: CASSSSTKTTLSINQPQHF. For the CDR3, the DNA is TGTGCCAGCAGCTCCTCGACAAAGACCACCCTGAGTATCAATCAGCCCCAGCATTTT.

The chain is built from TRBV24-1 and TRBJ2-3; 8 bases match TRBD1. With V trimmed by 4 bases and J by 2 bases, 7 bases remained unmatched. Germline V gene lookup returns CDR1 KGHDR and CDR2 SFDVKD. The CDR3 has 16 amino acids. CDR3 DNA sequence: TGTGCCACCAGTGACCCCCGGACAGGGACCACAGATACGCAGTATTTT. Its protein product is CATSDPRTGTTDTQYF.

This clonotype was seen a handful of times. This chain links TRBV7-2 with TRBJ1-6; D might be TRBD1 (6 bases). The germline V gene encodes CDR1 SGHTA and CDR2 FQGNSA. The germline V and J ends were trimmed by 1 base and 6 bases, with 7 bases remaining between them. This CDR3 has 14 amino acids. DNA for the CDR3: TGTGCCAGCAGCTTAGTACAGGGTAATTCACCCCTCCACTTT. It codes for CASSLVQGNSPLHF.

This clonotype showed up just a few times. The chain couples TRBV28 to TRBJ2-5; 7 positions agree with TRBD2. The CDR3 is made up of 16 amino acids. Germline V gene lookup returns CDR1 MDHEN and CDR2 SYDVKM. The V segment lost 7 bases and the J segment 4 bases; nucleotides outside the gene matches: 15. The CDR3 DNA sequence: TGTGCCAGCACCCCTACTTCGGGGGGACCTTCAGAGACCCAGTACTTC. As protein: CASTPTSGGPSETQYF. The full variable domain, in which reference TRBV28 and TRBJ2-5 provide the parts outside the CDR3, is DVKVTQSSRYLVKRTGEKVFLECVQDMDHENMFWYRQDPGLGLRLIYFSYDVKMKEKGDIPEGYSVSREKKERFSLILESASTNQTSMYLCASTPTSGGPSETQYFGPGTRLLVL.

The sample holds many counts of this clonotype. The V call is TRBV12-3 or TRBV12-4, the J call TRBJ2-3; TRBD2 matches at 8 bases. There are 14 residues in the CDR3. J lost 6 bases, V lost 4 bases, and 6 bases had no gene match. The CDR3 nucleotides are TGTGCCAGCAGTTACCGCGGGGGGACCGATACGCAGTATTTT. It codes for CASSYRGGTDTQYF.

The chain uses TRBV24-1 and TRBJ1-2, with D perhaps matching TRBD1 (5 bases). CDR3 size: 15 residues. Germline CDR1 reads KGHDR; CDR2 reads SFDVKD. The V gene lost 0 bases and the J gene lost 4 bases, with 11 bases spanning the gap. CDR3 sequence: CATSDLGDRSYGYTF. CDR3 bases: TGTGCCACCAGTGATTTGGGGGACCGCTCCTATGGCTACACCTTC.

This clonotype has a handful of counts. V usage is TRBV6-5 and J usage is TRBJ2-3, with D possibly TRBD1 on 5 matching bases. The CDR3 length is 14 residues. Trimming removed 2 bases from V and 4 bases from J, with 10 bases in between. CDR1 MNHEY and CDR2 SVGAGI come from the germline V gene. CDR3 residues: CASSYRQGSDTQYF. In DNA, the CDR3 is TGTGCCAGCAGTTACAGGCAGGGATCAGATACGCAGTATTTT.

This rearrangement joins TRBV7-8 to TRBJ2-5, with TRBD1 matching over 8 bases. There are 13 residues in the CDR3. Losses at the gene ends were 2 bases for V and 7 bases for J; bases not matched to a gene: 3. The germline V gene encodes CDR1 SGHVS and CDR2 FQNEAQ. CDR3: CASSLTTGGTQYF. In DNA form, the CDR3 reads TGTGCCAGCAGCTTAACTACAGGGGGGACCCAGTACTTC.

This clonotype was picked up a small number of times. The V and J genes are TRBV29-1 and TRBJ2-5; no reliable D call. V lost 1 base to trimming and J lost 3 bases, with 15 bases between them. This CDR3 has 15 amino acids. From germline, CDR1 is SQVTM and CDR2 ANQGSEA. DNA for the CDR3: TGCAGCGTTGAAGTAGAGGCTCTTCGTAAAGAGACCCAGTACTTC. This translates into CSVEVEALRKETQYF.

This sequence joins TRBV12-3 or TRBV12-4 and TRBJ2-5; possible D gene TRBD1, 5 bases. The CDR3 is made up of 14 amino acids. The V gene lost 6 bases and the J gene lost 2 bases, with 13 bases spanning the gap. The chain's CDR3 is CASRRGHQQETQYF. As DNA, the CDR3 is TGTGCCAGCAGGCGAGGACACCAGCAAGAGACCCAGTACTTC.